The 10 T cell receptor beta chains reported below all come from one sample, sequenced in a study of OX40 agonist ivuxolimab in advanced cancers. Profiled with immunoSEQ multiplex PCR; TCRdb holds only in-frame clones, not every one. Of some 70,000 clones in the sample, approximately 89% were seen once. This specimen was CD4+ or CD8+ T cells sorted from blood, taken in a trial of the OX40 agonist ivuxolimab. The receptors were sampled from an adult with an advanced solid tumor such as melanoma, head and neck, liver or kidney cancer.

In nucleotides, the CDR3 is TGTGCCAGCAGTTACAGATACTCCTACGAGCAGTACTTC. Its translation: CASSYRYSYEQYF. V gene TRBV6-6 combines with J gene TRBJ2-7; D gene unclear. Trimming cost V 2 bases and J 0 bases, with 5 bases left between them. Looked up from germline, CDR1 is MNHNY and CDR2 is SVGAGI (reference sequence). The CDR3 has 13 residues.

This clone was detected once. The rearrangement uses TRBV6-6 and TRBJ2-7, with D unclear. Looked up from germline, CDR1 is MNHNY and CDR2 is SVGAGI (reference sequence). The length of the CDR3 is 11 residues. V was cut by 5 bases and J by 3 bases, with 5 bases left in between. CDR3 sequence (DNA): TGTGCCAGCAGTCTATACTACGAGCAGTACTTC. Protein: CASSLYYEQYF.

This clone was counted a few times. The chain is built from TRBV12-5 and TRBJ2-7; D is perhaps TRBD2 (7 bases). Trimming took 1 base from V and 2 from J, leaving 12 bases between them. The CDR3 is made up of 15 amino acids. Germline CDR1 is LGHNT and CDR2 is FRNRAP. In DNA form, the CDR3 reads TGTGCTAGTGGTTTGGAGGCGGGGGCCCCCTACGAGCAGTACTTC. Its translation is CASGLEAGAPYEQYF.

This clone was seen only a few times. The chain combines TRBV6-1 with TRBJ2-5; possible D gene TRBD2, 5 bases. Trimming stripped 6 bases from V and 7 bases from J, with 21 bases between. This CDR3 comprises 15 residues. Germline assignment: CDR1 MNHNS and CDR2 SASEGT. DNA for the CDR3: TGTGCCAGCAGCGCCACGGACTTTACCCCCGTGACCCAGTACTTC. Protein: CASSATDFTPVTQYF.

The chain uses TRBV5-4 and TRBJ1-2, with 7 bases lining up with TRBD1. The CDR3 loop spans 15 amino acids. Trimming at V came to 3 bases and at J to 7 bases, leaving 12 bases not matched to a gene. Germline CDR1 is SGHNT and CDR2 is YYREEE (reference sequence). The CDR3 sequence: CASSSEGRGYGGYTF. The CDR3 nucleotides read TGTGCCAGCAGCTCTGAGGGCAGGGGGTATGGTGGCTACACCTTC.

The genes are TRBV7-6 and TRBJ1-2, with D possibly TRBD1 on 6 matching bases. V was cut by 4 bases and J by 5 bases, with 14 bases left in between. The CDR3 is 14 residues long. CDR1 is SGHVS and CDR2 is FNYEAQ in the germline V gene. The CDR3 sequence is CASSSHGGQYGYTF. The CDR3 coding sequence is TGTGCCAGCAGCTCTCACGGGGGGCAATATGGCTACACCTTC.

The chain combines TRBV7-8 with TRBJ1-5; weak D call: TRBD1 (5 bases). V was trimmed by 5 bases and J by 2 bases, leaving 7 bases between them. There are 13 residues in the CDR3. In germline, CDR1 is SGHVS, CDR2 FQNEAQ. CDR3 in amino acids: CASSRDRNQPQHF. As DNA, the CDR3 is TGTGCCAGCAGCCGGGACCGCAATCAGCCCCAGCATTTT.

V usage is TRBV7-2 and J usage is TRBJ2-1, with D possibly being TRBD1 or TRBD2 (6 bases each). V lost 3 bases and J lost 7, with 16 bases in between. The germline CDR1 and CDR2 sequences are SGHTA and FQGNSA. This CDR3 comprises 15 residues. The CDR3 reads CASSLTGAARNEQFF. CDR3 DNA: TGTGCCAGCAGCTTGACGGGGGCCGCGAGGAATGAGCAGTTCTTC.

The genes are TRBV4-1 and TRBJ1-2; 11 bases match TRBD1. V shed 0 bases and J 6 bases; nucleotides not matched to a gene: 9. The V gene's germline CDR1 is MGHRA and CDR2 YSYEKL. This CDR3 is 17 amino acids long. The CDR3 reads CASSQDGGTGGSDGYTF. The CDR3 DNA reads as TGCGCCAGCAGCCAAGATGGAGGGACAGGGGGGAGCGATGGCTACACCTTC.

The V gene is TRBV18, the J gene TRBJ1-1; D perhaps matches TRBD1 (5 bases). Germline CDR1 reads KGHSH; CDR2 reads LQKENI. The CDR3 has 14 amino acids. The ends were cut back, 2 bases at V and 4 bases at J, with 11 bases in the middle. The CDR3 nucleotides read TGTGCCAGCTCACCAATGGGGGTATTCACTGAAGCTTTCTTT. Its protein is CASSPMGVFTEAFF.